A single sample gave rise to the 24 T cell receptor beta chains below, sequenced in a study of OX40 agonist ivuxolimab in advanced cancers. Method: immunoSEQ multiplex PCR; TCRdb's copy keeps in-frame clones and lacks some. The sample lists tens of thousands of clones, just under 85% seen once, with 1.5% to 2% in the top ten. This sample comprised CD4+ or CD8+ T cells sorted from blood, obtained in a trial of the OX40 agonist ivuxolimab. The receptors come from an adult with an advanced solid tumor such as melanoma, head and neck, liver or kidney cancer.

The CDR3 DNA reads TGTGCCAGCAGTTGGTCCGGGACAGGGAGTAATGAGCAGTTCTTC. Encoded protein: CASSWSGTGSNEQFF. The chain joins TRBV27 to TRBJ2-1; 9 positions agree with TRBD1. With 4 bases clipped from V and 7 bases from J, the junction kept 8 bases outside the gene matches. CDR1 is MNHEY, CDR2 SMNVEV, per germline (reference sequence). The length of the CDR3 is 15 residues.

The chain joins TRBV28 to TRBJ1-1, with D unresolved. Germline assignment: CDR1 MDHEN and CDR2 SYDVKM. The CDR3 contains 13 residues. Trimming removed 7 bases at V and 4 bases at J, with 13 bases between. CDR3 DNA: TGTGCCAGCATTAACCCGCGGGGCACTGAAGCTTTCTTT. Translating gives CASINPRGTEAFF.

The J gene is TRBJ2-4, the V gene TRBV7-2, with D perhaps TRBD1 (5 bases). This CDR3 has 14 residues. Germline CDR1 and CDR2: SGHTA and FQGNSA. The ends were cut back, 4 bases at V and 1 base at J, with 8 bases in the middle. The CDR3 loop is CASSSGSAKNIQYF. CDR3 nucleotide sequence: TGTGCCAGCAGCTCAGGGTCGGCCAAAAACATTCAGTACTTC.

The chain recombines TRBV2 with TRBJ1-6; D is uncertain. Germline-derived CDR1 and CDR2 are SNHLY and FYNNEI. V was trimmed by 4 bases and J by 9 bases, leaving 7 bases between them. This CDR3 is built from 12 residues. CDR3 residues: CASSGEGSPLHF. CDR3 bases: TGTGCCAGCAGTGGAGAGGGTTCACCCCTCCACTTT.

The J gene is TRBJ1-3, the V gene TRBV28, with D unclear. Germline CDR1 is MDHEN and CDR2 is SYDVKM. With 6 bases removed from V and 0 bases from J, the gap between germline ends came to 12 bases. The CDR3 length is 15 residues. This CDR3 reads CASRATLHSGNTIYF. In DNA, the CDR3 is TGTGCCAGCAGGGCGACACTTCACTCTGGAAACACCATATATTTT.

The gene calls are TRBV5-1 and TRBJ2-7; 10 bases align to TRBD2. V lost 2 bases, J lost 2 bases, and 1 base stayed unmatched. The CDR3 covers 14 residues. Germline lookup yields CDR1 SGHRS and CDR2 YFSETQ. The CDR3 DNA follows: TGCGCCAGCAGCTTAAGCGGGGGGGCCTACGAGCAGTACTTC. Translating it yields CASSLSGGAYEQYF.

This clone showed up just a few times. As DNA, the CDR3 is TGTGCCAGCAGCTTAGCTAGCGGGAGGATCAATGAGCAGTTCTTC. Its protein product is CASSLASGRINEQFF. V and J are TRBV7-2 and TRBJ2-1; 10 nucleotides agree with TRBD2. This CDR3 has 15 residues. Germline CDR1 SGHTA, CDR2 FQGNSA. The ends lost 0 bases at V and 6 bases at J; junction bases unmatched: 2.

The V call is TRBV11-2, the J call TRBJ1-5; 7 bases are a match to TRBD1. CDR3 length: 17 amino acids. Losses at the gene ends were 6 bases for V and 4 bases for J; bases not matched to a gene: 15. In germline, CDR1 is SGHAT, CDR2 FQNNGV. The CDR3 sequence: CASRAGEGQGENQPQHF. The CDR3 DNA is TGTGCCAGCAGGGCGGGAGAGGGGCAGGGGGAAAATCAGCCCCAGCATTTT.

The V and J genes are TRBV6-1 and TRBJ2-5; 9 bases fit TRBD2. The V gene's germline CDR1 is MNHNS and CDR2 SASEGT. V was pared by 2 bases and J by 5 bases, with 9 bases of the junction left unmatched. The CDR3 totals 16 residues. The CDR3 loop is CASSEMRLAGLETQYF. The CDR3 coding sequence is TGTGCCAGCAGTGAAATGAGGCTAGCGGGATTGGAGACCCAGTACTTC.

V is TRBV7-2 and J is TRBJ1-3, with 8 bases matching TRBD1. CDR3 length: 15 residues. Trimming took 4 bases from V and 2 from J; bases not matched to a gene: 4. Germline CDR1 and CDR2: SGHTA and FQGNSA. In nucleotides, the CDR3 is TGTGCCAGCAGCTCGGCGACAGGGGCTGGAAACACCATATATTTT. Residues: CASSSATGAGNTIYF.

A few counts support this clone. V usage is TRBV27 and J usage is TRBJ2-7; TRBD2 might be the D (6 bases). The CDR3 sequence is 13 residues long. Germline V CDR1 and CDR2: MNHEY, SMNVEV (reference sequence). V dropped 6 bases and J dropped 2 bases, with 11 bases sitting between them. The DNA of the CDR3 is TGTGCCAGCAGAAACGGAGGGGCCTACGAGCAGTACTTC. Encoded protein: CASRNGGAYEQYF.

The chain is built from TRBV7-6 and TRBJ2-5, with D unresolved. The CDR3 spans 12 residues. The germline V gene encodes CDR1 SGHVS and CDR2 FNYEAQ. With 5 bases removed from V and 5 bases from J, the gap between germline ends came to 9 bases. The CDR3 nucleotides are TGTGCCAGCAGCCCCATAGTCGAGACCCAGTACTTC. Translation: CASSPIVETQYF.

CDR3 amino acids: CASSPGGFSTGELFF. In nucleotides, the CDR3 is TGTGCCAGCTCCCCGGGGGGATTCAGCACCGGGGAGCTGTTTTTT. The chain has TRBV19 and TRBJ2-2; 7 nucleotides agree with TRBD2. Trimming removed 9 bases from V and 4 bases from J; junction bases left unmatched: 11. Germline CDR1 is LNHDA and CDR2 is SQIVND (reference sequence). The CDR3 is made up of 15 amino acids.

The gene calls are TRBV4-3 and TRBJ2-5; 10 positions match TRBD1. This CDR3 is 14 amino acids long. CDR1 and CDR2 from the germline V gene are LGHNA and YSLEER. V dropped 0 bases and J dropped 10; count of bases not matched to a gene: 5. This chain's CDR3 is CASSQDRQGAIQYF. CDR3 in DNA: TGCGCCAGCAGCCAAGATAGACAGGGGGCTATCCAGTACTTC.

The V call is TRBV9, the J call TRBJ2-1, with TRBD1 identical over 9 bases. Looked up from germline, CDR1 is SGDLS and CDR2 is YYNGEE. The CDR3 loop spans 16 amino acids. Unmatched junction bases numbered 10, after V lost 4 bases and J lost 5 bases. In DNA, the CDR3 is TGTGCCAGCAGCCCAGGACAGGGGAGGTTCGACAATGAGCAGTTCTTC. This translates into CASSPGQGRFDNEQFF.

The V gene is TRBV29-1, the J gene TRBJ2-1; the D gene is possibly TRBD2 (6 bases). The V gene's germline CDR1 is SQVTM and CDR2 ANQGSEA. V gave up 7 bases and J gave up 8 bases, with 9 bases separating them. This CDR3 has 10 amino acids. The CDR3 nucleotides are TGCAGCGGGAGGGACGATGAGCAGTTCTTC. Encoded protein: CSGRDDEQFF.

The DNA for the CDR3 is TGTGCCAGCAGCTTAAGGATGGGGCTCCCCGGGGAGCTGTTTTTT. Translated, it gives CASSLRMGLPGELFF. This chain uses TRBV4-2 with TRBJ2-2, with D perhaps TRBD1 (5 bases). CDR3 length: 15 residues. V lost 5 bases, J lost 6 bases, and 16 bases lay in between. CDR1 and CDR2 (germline): LGHNA, YNFKEQ.

This rearrangement joins TRBV12-5 to TRBJ1-2; D not certain. The CDR3 contains 12 residues. The V gene's germline CDR1 is LGHNT and CDR2 FRNRAP. The V end lost 7 bases, the J end lost 3 bases, and 9 bases lay between the germline ends. This chain's CDR3 is CASAAGDYGYTF. The CDR3 DNA reads TGTGCTAGTGCGGCCGGGGACTATGGCTACACCTTC. The whole variable domain, remainder taken from reference TRBV12-5 and TRBJ1-2, is DARVTQTPRHKVTEMGQEVTMRCQPILGHNTVFWYRQTMMQGLELLAYFRNRAPLDDSGMPKDRFSAEMPDATLATLKIQPSEPRDSAVYFCASAAGDYGYTFGSGTRLTVV.

The rearrangement uses TRBV5-1 and TRBJ2-3; 12 bases match TRBD2. Germline CDR1 and CDR2: SGHRS and YFSETQ. This CDR3 spans 18 amino acids. V gave up 0 bases and J gave up 0 bases; unmatched junction bases: 5. CDR3 sequence: CASSLGLAGATSTDTQYF. Here the CDR3 DNA reads TGCGCCAGCAGCTTGGGACTAGCGGGGGCCACTAGCACAGATACGCAGTATTTT. The full variable domain, in which reference TRBV5-1 and TRBJ2-3 provide the parts outside the CDR3, is KAGVTQTPRYLIKTRGQQVTLSCSPISGHRSVSWYQQTPGQGLQFLFEYFSETQRNKGNFPGRFSGRQFSNSRSEMNVSTLELGDSALYLCASSLGLAGATSTDTQYFGPGTRLTVL.

The gene calls are TRBV19 and TRBJ1-2; D may be TRBD1 (5 bases). Germline values: CDR1 LNHDA, CDR2 SQIVND (reference sequence). The CDR3 consists of 16 residues. V lost 4 bases, J lost 6 bases, and 21 bases lay in between. The CDR3 reads CASSTSQAGTGDGYTF. The DNA of the CDR3 is TGTGCCAGTAGTACGTCCCAGGCGGGTACGGGGGATGGCTACACCTTC. The full variable domain, completed using reference TRBV19 and TRBJ1-2, is DGGITQSPKYLFRKEGQNVTLSCEQNLNHDAMYWYRQDPGQGLRLIYYSQIVNDFQKGDIAEGYSVSREKKESFPLTVTSAQKNPTAFYLCASSTSQAGTGDGYTFGSGTRLTVV.

The genes are TRBV2 and TRBJ2-7; perhaps TRBD1 as D (5 bases). The germline V gene has CDR1 SNHLY and CDR2 FYNNEI. Trimming stripped 11 bases from V and 7 bases from J, with 18 bases between. The length of the CDR3 is 12 residues. For the CDR3, the DNA is TGTGCCGGTGGGGCCCAAAATAGGGAGCAGTACTTC. Its translation: CAGGAQNREQYF.

The chain employs TRBV11-2 and TRBJ2-5; D is ambiguous. The end of the DNA fits TRBJ2-7 better, so the J call may be wrong. Germline V gene sequence: CDR1 SGHAT, CDR2 FQNNGV. The CDR3 loop spans 15 amino acids. Written as DNA, the CDR3 is TGTGCCAGCAGCTTATTGTTATTTCAGGCCTACGAGCAGTACTTC. This gives the protein CASSLLLFQAYEQYF.

This sequence joins TRBV11-1 and TRBJ2-2; D may be TRBD2 (7 bases). V was trimmed by 5 bases and J by 0 bases, leaving 13 bases between them. From germline, CDR1 is SGHAT and CDR2 FQDESV (reference sequence). This CDR3 region has 16 residues. As DNA, the CDR3 is TGTGCCAGCAGCCCGAGGGGGGGCCCGAACACCGGGGAGCTGTTTTTT. Its translation: CASSPRGGPNTGELFF.

The chain has TRBV6-5 and TRBJ2-1; 7 bases fit TRBD2. The germline V gene encodes CDR1 MNHEY and CDR2 SVGAGI. The CDR3 extends over 13 amino acids. The V gene end was trimmed by 8 bases and the J gene end by 6 bases; junction bases not matched to a gene: 7. DNA of the CDR3: TGTGCCAGCCAGGAGGGAGGGGTCAATGAGCAGTTCTTC. Its translation: CASQEGGVNEQFF.